One and the same sample provided the 5 T cell receptor beta chains below, sequenced in a study of cytomegalovirus exposure and HLA in healthy donors. 13 Jbeta primers and 60 Vbeta primers were used for the PCR. This table comes from immunoSEQ multiplex PCR, and its TCRdb copy is limited to in-frame clones, with some not included. The profile shows some 200,000 clones, 55% to 75% of them singletons. Sequenced sample: PBMCs. These receptors were obtained from a middle-aged man in good health and CMV-seropositive.

This chain uses TRBV29-1 with TRBJ2-1; tentative D call: TRBD2 (5 bases). Germline CDR1 reads SQVTM; CDR2 reads ANQGSEA. The germline V and J ends were trimmed by 7 bases and 0 bases, with 13 bases remaining between them. The CDR3 contains 14 residues. CDR3 coding DNA: TGCAGCGACCTTAGGGAGAGCTCCTACAATGAGCAGTTCTTC. The encoded protein is CSDLRESSYNEQFF.

The chain has TRBV7-8 and TRBJ2-5; TRBD2 might be the D (5 bases). This CDR3 contains 15 residues. CDR1 and CDR2 from the germline V gene are SGHVS and FQNEAQ. The V end was cut by 5 bases, the J end by 5 bases, with 18 bases between. The CDR3: CASSHGVGSAETQYF. In nucleotides, the CDR3 is TGTGCCAGCAGCCACGGGGTCGGTAGTGCGGAGACCCAGTACTTC.

V and J are TRBV28 and TRBJ1-2; TRBD1 is a possible D gene (6 bases). CDR3 length: 15 residues. Germline V gives CDR1 MDHEN, CDR2 SYDVKM. Trimming pared 2 bases from V and 8 bases from J, leaving 18 bases between. CDR3 region: CASSLGGGRLEGYTF. For the CDR3, the DNA is TGTGCCAGCAGTTTAGGGGGGGGGCGCCTAGAGGGCTACACCTTC.

This clone was detected a few times. This chain connects TRBV6-5 to TRBJ1-1, with D maybe TRBD1 (6 bases). With 2 bases removed from V and 7 bases from J, the gap between germline ends came to 17 bases. The CDR3 sequence is 15 residues long. Per germline, CDR1 MNHEY and CDR2 SVGAGI. CDR3 DNA: TGTGCCAGCAGTTACAGGGGGGGATGGGTGGGTGAAGCTTTCTTT. This translates into CASSYRGGWVGEAFF.

Note on this clone: Given the absence of the conserved phenylalanine or tryptophan at the CDR3 end, a read error is likely. Written as DNA, the CDR3 is TGTGCCACCAGCAGAGACAGATCTAACTATGGCTACACCCTC. Protein product: CATSRDRSNYGYTL. The rearrangement uses TRBV15 and TRBJ1-2; D call uncertain. The CDR3 runs 14 residues. Trimming took 0 bases from V and 0 from J, leaving 5 bases between them. CDR1 and CDR2 from the germline V gene are LNHNV and YYDKDF (reference sequence).